A single sample gave rise to the 10 T cell receptor beta chains below, sequenced in a study of cytomegalovirus exposure and HLA in healthy donors. Sequencing used immunoSEQ multiplex PCR; TCRdb keeps in-frame clones, though not all of them. The table lists about 360,000 clones, just over 85% of them singletons. The sample comprised PBMCs. Every receptor here comes from a woman under 30 in good health and CMV-seronegative.

This rearrangement joins TRBV6-5 to TRBJ1-2, with 12 positions matching TRBD1. The CDR3 has 16 amino acids. Germline CDR1 and CDR2: MNHEY and SVGAGI. With V trimmed by 2 bases and J by 8 bases, 9 bases remained unmatched. The CDR3 region has the DNA TGTGCCAGCAGTTACGGGACAGGGGGCGTAATTGGGGGCTACACCTTC. Translation: CASSYGTGGVIGGYTF.

The chain employs TRBV28 and TRBJ2-1; D gene uncertain. Germline V gene sequence: CDR1 MDHEN, CDR2 SYDVKM. The germline V and J ends were trimmed by 1 base and 0 bases, with 7 bases remaining between them. This CDR3 has 15 amino acids. This CDR3 reads CASSLSLSSYNEQFF. Written as DNA, the CDR3 is TGTGCCAGCAGTTTATCCCTTTCCTCCTACAATGAGCAGTTCTTC. Looking up the rest from reference TRBV28 and TRBJ2-1 gives the full variable domain: DVKVTQSSRYLVKRTGEKVFLECVQDMDHENMFWYRQDPGLGLRLIYFSYDVKMKEKGDIPEGYSVSREKKERFSLILESASTNQTSMYLCASSLSLSSYNEQFFGPGTRLTVL.

The rearrangement uses TRBV6-5 and TRBJ2-7; 7 nucleotides agree with TRBD1. Germline assignment: CDR1 MNHEY and CDR2 SVGAGI. The CDR3 length is 14 residues. After removal of 6 bases from V and 0 bases from J, the junction contained 5 bases not matched to a gene. The CDR3 DNA reads TGTGCCAGCAGCGAGACAGGGAGCTCCTACGAGCAGTACTTC. Residues: CASSETGSSYEQYF.

The chain uses TRBV27 and TRBJ2-7; the match to TRBD1 covers 9 bases. CDR1 and CDR2 (germline): MNHEY, SMNVEV (reference sequence). This CDR3 has 15 amino acids. The V and J ends lost 0 bases and 4 bases, in that order; junction bases with no gene match: 4. CDR3 nucleotide sequence: TGTGCCAGCAGTTTATCCGGGACAGGGAGGTACGAGCAGTACTTC. Translating it yields CASSLSGTGRYEQYF.

This clone was found a few times. The chain couples TRBV7-8 to TRBJ2-7; 7 bases line up with TRBD2. Germline assignment: CDR1 SGHVS and CDR2 FQNEAQ. The CDR3 totals 15 residues. V was clipped by 3 bases and J by 4 bases; unmatched bases: 9. CDR3 region: CASSLRDYPKYEQYF. Written as DNA, the CDR3 is TGTGCCAGCAGCTTGAGGGACTACCCAAAGTACGAGCAGTACTTC.

The gene calls are TRBV10-2 and TRBJ1-2, with D possibly matching TRBD1 (6 bases). CDR1 WSHSY and CDR2 SAAADI come from the germline V gene. With 4 bases removed from V and 1 base from J, the gap between germline ends came to 13 bases. This CDR3 comprises 15 residues. CDR3 loop: CASSGDRPFNYGYTF. As DNA, the CDR3 is TGCGCCAGCAGTGGCGACAGGCCGTTTAACTATGGCTACACCTTC.

The V call is TRBV18, the J call TRBJ2-2, with 8 positions matching TRBD1. The CDR3 consists of 16 residues. Germline V CDR1 and CDR2: KGHSH, LQKENI. The ends lost 2 bases at V and 1 base at J; junction bases unmatched: 3. The CDR3, as DNA: TGTGCCAGCTCACCAGGACAGGGCAGGAACACCGGGGAGCTGTTTTTT. Protein product: CASSPGQGRNTGELFF.

V and J are TRBV27 and TRBJ1-4; D is unresolved. Trimming shortened V by 5 bases and J by 4 bases, and 11 bases separated the two germline ends. Germline V gene data show CDR1 as MNHEY and CDR2 as SMNVEV (reference sequence). CDR3 length: 14 amino acids. CDR3 sequence reads: CASSRYSLNEKLFF. The CDR3 coding sequence is TGTGCCAGCAGTCGATACAGCCTTAATGAAAAACTGTTTTTT.

To note about this clone: At one end, the junction sequence differs from germline, possibly due to a read error. The chain carries TRBV20-1 and TRBJ2-1; 10 bases match TRBD1. This CDR3 is 11 amino acids long. Germline assignment: CDR1 DFQATT and CDR2 SNEGSKA (reference sequence). CDR3 in DNA: TGCAGTGCTACGGAGGGACAGGGGAAAATCTTC. Translated, it gives CSATEGQGKIF.

The genes are TRBV19 and TRBJ2-3; TRBD2 aligns across 7 bases. Germline V gene data show CDR1 as LNHDA and CDR2 as SQIVND (reference sequence). The V segment lost 3 bases and the J segment 6 bases; nucleotides outside the gene matches: 9. The CDR3 runs to 15 residues. The CDR3 DNA reads TGTGCCAGTAGTATCCTAGCGGTCTCTCCGGATACGCAGTATTTT. Translating gives CASSILAVSPDTQYF.